This T cell receptor (beta chain) appears in the sequencing data of a study of early stage breast cancer tumors. This CDR3 comprises 16 residues. Germline CDR1 and CDR2: SGHTA and FQGNSA. V shed 0 bases and J 7 bases; nucleotides not matched to a gene: 6. Blood replicates held 0.5 ug DNA, tumor or normal breast roughly 1.5 ug, two each. Libraries were prepared by immunoSEQ multiplex PCR; TCRdb keeps only in-frame clonotypes and omits some of them. The sample gives around 5,000 clones, about 56% of which show up once; more than 15% is in the top ten. In its sample, this clone was seen a few times. This clonotype was sampled from a person between 45 and 65 years old with breast cancer. Material: breast tumor tissue. The chain carries TRBV7-2 and TRBJ2-3, with 11 positions matching TRBD2. CDR3 DNA: TGTGCCAGCAGCTTAGCGTTTAGCGGGGGGGCGAATACGCAGTATTTT. As protein: CASSLAFSGGANTQYF.